The clone carrying this T cell receptor (beta chain) was counted many times. The record originates from a study of glioma-infiltrating T cells. Study in general: Sequencing aimed for about 4- to 10-fold coverage of roughly one million peripheral T cells.

In germline, CDR1 is MNHEY, CDR2 SMNVEV (reference sequence). The CDR3 runs to 17 residues. With 6 bases clipped from V and 2 bases from J, the junction kept 12 bases outside the gene matches. Using RNA template, CDR3s of TCR alpha and beta were amplified with iRepertoire arm-PCR. TCRdb re-derived calls from the multiplex PCR reads in MiXCR, one entry per CDR3 protein. The sample lists around 390,000 distinct CDR3 sequences, roughly two fifths seen once, with approximately 12% in the top ten. The chain recombines TRBV27 with TRBJ2-7, with TRBD2 matching over 11 bases. This TCR was recovered from a human donor with low-grade glioma or glioblastoma, undergoing nonglioma brain surgery, or in good health (not recorded which). Material: glioma tissue, nonneoplastic brain tissue, or PBMCs (not recorded which). The CDR3 sequence: CASSPIATSGATYEQYF. The CDR3 DNA is TGTGCCAGCAGCCCCATTGCGACTAGCGGGGCGACCTACGAGCAGTACTTC.